One T cell receptor beta chain is described in this entry. The sample holds many counts of this clone. The antigen it binds to is not known. No base-level quality is on record; no much larger clone is a single base apart. Other DNA sequences in the same sample also yield this CDR3. Library preparation employed PCR. Sequenced using an Illumina HiSeq 4000. High-throughput sequencing was used to profile the TCR beta-chain CDR3 region of every patient. The published analysis was carried out like this. Drawing on CDR3 differences between clinicopathological groups, the researchers built a classifier meant to tell apart patients with distant-metastatic papillary thyroid cancer. To measure repertoire diversity the researchers used the Shannon index, while the Morisita-Horn index served to gauge how similar the tumor and blood repertoires were. The public reads were reprocessed in TCRdb via fastp at Q25 and MiXCR, keeping in-frame beta chains. These V and J calls derive from TCRdb rather than the authors' analysis. A total of roughly 40,000 clones appear in this sample, 16% of them only once. The ten top clones hold 22% of the sample.

The entry originates in a study of metastatic and nonmetastatic thyroid tumors (dated by TCRdb to 2018 to 2021). With regard to the full study: Repertoires were compared across peripheral blood and tumor or nodule tissue samples from malignant and benign thyroid patients. What the work shows at the level of the full study, not this receptor alone: TCR beta diversity was reported as significantly higher in malignant tumors than in benign nodules, in both blood and tumor samples.

No patient had received any treatment before thyroid surgery. Using T-cell receptor beta sequencing, the researchers looked back retrospectively at clinical samples from patients, gathered between the early 2010s and the late 2010s. CDR1 and CDR2 were assigned from the germline V gene as SNHLY and FYNNEI. A distance of 7 bases separates the germline ends of V and J, which lose 1 base and 6 bases respectively. From cysteine to phenylalanine, the CDR3 is 13 amino acids long. Only CDR3 DNA remains: 39 bases, in frame from the first base. This TCR was recovered from a female donor with papillary thyroid cancer or a benign thyroid nodule (not recorded which). Some clones in this sample may be carry-over from other donors' samples. Specimen: blood. The rearrangement combines TRBV2 with TRBJ2-1; a confident D gene designation cannot be given. The DNA is TGTGCCAGCAGTGAAGGAGGTCTCAATGAGCAGTTCTTC. This gives the protein CASSEGGLNEQFF. Here the CDR3 is joined to the reference TRBV2 and TRBJ2-1 genes, and the full variable domain is: EPEVTQTPSHQVTQMGQEVILRCVPISNHLYFYWYRQILGQKVEFLVSFYNNEISEKSEIFDDQFSVERPDGSNFTLKIRSTKLEDSAMYFCASSEGGLNEQFFGPGTRLTVL.